The entry below gives a single TCR beta chain sequence along with its context. The target antigen is unknown. Method: immunoSEQ multiplex PCR; TCRdb's copy keeps in-frame clones and lacks some. This sample has about 22,000 clones, with more than 85% found just once. This sample was taken from a study of T cells in localized non-small cell lung cancer. Broader study findings: Because only a single region of the tumor was sequenced, heterogeneity remains possible.

The CDR3 runs to 14 residues. Germline CDR1 LNHDA, CDR2 SQIVND (reference sequence). The V and J ends lost 3 bases and 5 bases respectively, with 13 bases between them. The material was PBMCs, obtained before any cancer treatment. The chain uses TRBV19 and TRBJ1-1; D ambiguous. This TCR was recovered from a man aged 35-69 years with stage II squamous cell lung carcinoma. CDR3 DNA: TGTGCCAGTAGTATTGAGTGGGCGGGGACTGAAGCTTTCTTT. It translates to CASSIEWAGTEAFF.